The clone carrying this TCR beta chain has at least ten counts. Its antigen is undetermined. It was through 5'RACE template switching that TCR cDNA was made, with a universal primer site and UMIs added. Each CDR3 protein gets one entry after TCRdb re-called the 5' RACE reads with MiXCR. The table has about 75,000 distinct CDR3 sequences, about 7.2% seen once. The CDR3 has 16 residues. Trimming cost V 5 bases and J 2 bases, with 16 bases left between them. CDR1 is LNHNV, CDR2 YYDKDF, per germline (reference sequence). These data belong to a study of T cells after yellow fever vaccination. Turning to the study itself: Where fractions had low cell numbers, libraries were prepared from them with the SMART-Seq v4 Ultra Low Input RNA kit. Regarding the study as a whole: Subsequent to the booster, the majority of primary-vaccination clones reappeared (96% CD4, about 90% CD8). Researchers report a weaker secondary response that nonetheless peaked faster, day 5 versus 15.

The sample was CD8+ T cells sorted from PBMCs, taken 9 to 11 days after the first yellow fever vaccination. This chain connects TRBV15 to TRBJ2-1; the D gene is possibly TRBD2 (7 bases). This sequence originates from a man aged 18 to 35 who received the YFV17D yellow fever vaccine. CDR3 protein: CATSDRRGAPYNEQFF. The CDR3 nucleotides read TGTGCCACCAGCGATCGACGGGGGGCTCCCTACAATGAGCAGTTCTTC.